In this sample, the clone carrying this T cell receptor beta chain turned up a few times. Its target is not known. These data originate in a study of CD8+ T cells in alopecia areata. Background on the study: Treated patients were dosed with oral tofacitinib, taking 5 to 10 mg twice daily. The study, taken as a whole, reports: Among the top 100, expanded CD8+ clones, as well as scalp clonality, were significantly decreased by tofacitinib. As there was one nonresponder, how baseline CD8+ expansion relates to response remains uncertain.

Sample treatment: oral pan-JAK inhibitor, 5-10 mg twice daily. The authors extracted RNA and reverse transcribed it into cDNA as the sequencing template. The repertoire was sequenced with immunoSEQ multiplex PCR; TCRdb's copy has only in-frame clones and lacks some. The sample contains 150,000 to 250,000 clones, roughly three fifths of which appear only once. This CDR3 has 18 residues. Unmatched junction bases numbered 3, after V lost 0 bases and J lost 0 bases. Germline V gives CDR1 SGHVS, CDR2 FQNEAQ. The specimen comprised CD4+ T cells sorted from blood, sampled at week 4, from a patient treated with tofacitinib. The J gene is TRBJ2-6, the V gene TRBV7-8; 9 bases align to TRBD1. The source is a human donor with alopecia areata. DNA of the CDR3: TGTGCCAGCAGCTTAGCCGACAGGGGGTCCTCTGGGGCCAACGTCCTGACTTTC. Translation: CASSLADRGSSGANVLTF.